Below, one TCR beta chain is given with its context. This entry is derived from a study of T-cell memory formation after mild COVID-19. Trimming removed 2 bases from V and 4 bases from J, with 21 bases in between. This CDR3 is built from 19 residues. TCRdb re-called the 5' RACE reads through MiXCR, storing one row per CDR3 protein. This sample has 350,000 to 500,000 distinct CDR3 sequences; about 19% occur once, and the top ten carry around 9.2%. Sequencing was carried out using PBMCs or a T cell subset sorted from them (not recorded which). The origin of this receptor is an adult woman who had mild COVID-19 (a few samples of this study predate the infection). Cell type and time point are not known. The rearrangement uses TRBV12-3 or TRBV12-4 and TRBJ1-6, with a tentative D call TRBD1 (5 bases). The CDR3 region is CASSLTSQAGPHYNSPLHF. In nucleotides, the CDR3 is TGTGCCAGCAGTTTAACTAGCCAAGCAGGGCCCCATTATAATTCACCCCTCCACTTT.